This T cell receptor (beta chain) was obtained from a study of cytomegalovirus exposure and HLA in healthy donors. Amplification used 60 Vbeta primers and 13 Jbeta primers. Some clones are missing from TCRdb's copy, which holds only in-frame ones; the method was immunoSEQ multiplex PCR. The table includes over 110,000 clones, approximately 80% detected once. Overall study findings and caveats: In vitro experiments confirmed that three CMV-associated chains were specific for CMV antigens. Accurate predictions that matched the HLA-A and HLA-B alleles of most subjects were reportedly made from TCR beta sequences. Listed as cytomegalovirus-associated were 164 TCR beta chains.

Comments on this clone: Its antigen is still unknown.

The J segment lost 0 bases and the V segment lost 5 bases, leaving 10 bases of the junction unmatched. CDR1 and CDR2 from the germline V gene are SGHTA and FQGNSA. The CDR3 sequence is 18 residues long. At sampling all donors were nominally healthy, likely with unrecorded immune exposures. The sequencing sample was made of PBMCs. The clonotype originates from a woman aged 60-70 years in good health and CMV-seropositive. This chain links TRBV7-2 with TRBJ2-4; 10 bases map to TRBD1. The CDR3 region is CASSPRDRGSIAKNIQYF. The CDR3 nucleotides read TGTGCCAGCAGCCCCCGGGACAGGGGTTCGATAGCCAAAAACATTCAGTACTTC. Full variable domain (rest looked up from reference TRBV7-2 and TRBJ2-4): GAGVSQSPSNKVTEKGKDVELRCDPISGHTALYWYRQSLGQGLEFLIYFQGNSAPDKSGLPSDRFSAERTGGSVSTLTIQRTQQEDSAVYLCASSPRDRGSIAKNIQYFGAGTRLSVL.